This T cell receptor beta chain came from a study of blood T cells in healthy people across ages. This clonotype has more than one count but fewer than ten. Its antigen is currently unknown. PCR was performed a second time for roughly 7 to 12 cycles using a sample-barcoded 5' primer and a J-beta primer mix. TCRdb re-called the 5' RACE reads with MiXCR, one entry per CDR3 protein. The sample holds around 1,500,000 distinct CDR3 sequences; 40% to 50% are singletons and the top ten take approximately 7.9%. Per sample, at least 5.5 micrograms of total RNA were extracted. The study, taken as a whole, reports: No one knew whether donors had CMV, which possibly confounded expanded clonotype changes.

V lost 1 base and J lost 0, with 10 bases in between. In germline, CDR1 is MDHEN, CDR2 SYDVKM. The length of the CDR3 is 16 residues. This TCR derives from a woman aged 18 to 35 in good health. The chain has TRBV28 and TRBJ2-4, with D possibly being TRBD2 (5 bases). Input material: blood. CDR3 residues: CASSLFGGLAKNIQYF. The CDR3 DNA follows: TGTGCCAGCAGTTTATTTGGAGGACTAGCCAAAAACATTCAGTACTTC.